This entry is about one T cell receptor beta chain. Its antigen is currently unknown. A junction end diverges from the germline sequence, so it may reflect a read error. Stated time point: week 11, during vaccination. All doses held 300 ug of mutant IDH1 20-mer peptide, with topical imiquimod. The CDR3 length is 20 residues. The data are from a study of a mutant IDH1 vaccine in newly diagnosed glioma. Method: immunoSEQ multiplex PCR; TCRdb's copy keeps in-frame clones and lacks some. The sample carries 55,000 to 65,000 clones, 70% to 85% recorded once. The chain couples TRBV23-1 to TRBJ2-3; either TRBD1 or TRBD2 may fit D (5 bases each). TRBV23-1 is given ORF status, its function remaining uncertain. The TCR sequence derives from a man aged 25 to 45 with glioma. Sample: PBMCs, taken from a glioma patient whose treatment included an IDH1 peptide vaccine. In DNA form, the CDR3 reads TGCGCCGGGTACGGAAGGGGCCTACTTGTGGGGACCCCTGCCGAAGATATGCAGTATTTT. This gives the protein CAGYGRGLLVGTPAEDMQYF.